One and the same sample provided the 27 T cell receptor beta chains below, sequenced in a study of blood T cells in healthy people across ages. Alongside a J-beta primer mix, a sample-barcoded 5' primer served in a second PCR lasting roughly 6 to 12 cycles. MiXCR, run by TCRdb on the 5' RACE reads, gives a single entry per CDR3 protein. The sample shows about 1.6 million distinct CDR3 sequences, about 31% of them seen only once. The specimen sequenced was blood. Receptors were obtained from a woman aged 30 to 39 in good health.

This clonotype has at least ten counts. V usage is TRBV7-2 and J usage is TRBJ2-5, with a tentative D call TRBD2 (6 bases). With 5 bases removed from V and 7 bases from J, the gap between germline ends came to 20 bases. CDR1 and CDR2 from the germline V gene are SGHTA and FQGNSA. This CDR3 has 15 amino acids. Written as DNA, the CDR3 is TGTGCCAGCAGCAGCGACCGGGACTCATCTTGGACCCAGTACTTC. This translates into CASSSDRDSSWTQYF.

This chain uses TRBV12-3 or TRBV12-4 with TRBJ1-5; D gene uncertain. Trimming took 6 bases from V and 2 from J, leaving 17 bases between them. The CDR3 has 16 residues. The CDR3 loop is CASRLTWGSGNQPQHF. CDR3 sequence (DNA): TGTGCCAGCAGACTAACTTGGGGTTCTGGCAATCAGCCCCAGCATTTT.

This chain connects TRBV7-3 to TRBJ2-2; D perhaps matches TRBD2 (7 bases). This CDR3 is built from 14 residues. V was cut by 10 bases and J by 6 bases, with 18 bases left in between. CDR1 SGHTA and CDR2 FQGTGA come from the germline V gene. The CDR3 sequence is CATAMRGQSGELFF. DNA for the CDR3: TGTGCCACGGCTATGCGGGGGCAGTCCGGGGAGCTGTTTTTT.

The chain joins TRBV7-2 to TRBJ1-2; D is uncertain. This CDR3 comprises 14 residues. Germline V gives CDR1 SGHTA, CDR2 FQGNSA. The ends were cut back, 5 bases at V and 8 bases at J, with 18 bases in the middle. CDR3 in DNA: TGTGCCAGCAGCCCGCTGCGGGGAAGGTTAGGCTACACCTTC. Translation gives CASSPLRGRLGYTF.

Only a few counts were recorded for this clonotype. This chain links TRBV7-2 with TRBJ2-5; 14 bases are a match to TRBD2. Germline V gene lookup returns CDR1 SGHTA and CDR2 FQGNSA. The CDR3 contains 17 residues. V lost 4 bases to trimming and J lost 1 base; unmatched junction nucleotides: 5. The CDR3, as DNA: TGTGCCAGCAGCTCGTATGGACTAGCGGGGGGCCAAGAGACCCAGTACTTC. Translation gives CASSSYGLAGGQETQYF.

This chain connects TRBV3-1 to TRBJ1-2, with 8 positions matching TRBD1. Germline assignment: CDR1 LGHDT and CDR2 YNNKEL (reference sequence). This CDR3 is 15 amino acids long. V lost 5 bases, J lost 2 bases, and 7 bases stayed unmatched. In DNA, the CDR3 is TGTGCCAGCAGCTCGCCGGACAGGGAAAACTATGGCTACACCTTC. Residues: CASSSPDRENYGYTF.

The table lists this clonotype with a few counts. The chain joins TRBV6-5 to TRBJ2-7; TRBD1 matches 7 bases. Losses at the gene ends were 11 bases for V and 4 bases for J; bases not matched to a gene: 8. CDR3 size: 12 residues. Germline V gene sequence: CDR1 MNHEY, CDR2 SVGAGI. The CDR3 nucleotides read TGTGCCCTTAGGACAGGTGCTTACGAGCAGTACTTC. Protein sequence: CALRTGAYEQYF.

Concerning this clonotype: The junction differs from germline at one of its ends, possibly a read error. This rearrangement joins TRBV5-5 to TRBJ2-7; D gene unclear. In germline, CDR1 is SGHKS, CDR2 YYEKEE (reference sequence). The CDR3 contains 14 residues. DNA for the CDR3: TGTGCCGGCAGCTTGGCACAGACATCCTACGAGCAGTACTTC. Its translation is CAGSLAQTSYEQYF.

The gene calls are TRBV5-1 and TRBJ1-1; 7 bases align to TRBD1. V shed 1 base, J shed 0 bases, and the junction held 3 bases outside the gene matches. From germline, CDR1 is SGHRS and CDR2 YFSETQ. The CDR3 sequence is 15 residues long. DNA of the CDR3: TGCGCCAGCAGCTTGTATCAGGGGGTGAACACTGAAGCTTTCTTT. Translation gives CASSLYQGVNTEAFF.

V is TRBV30 and J is TRBJ2-2, with 7 bases fitting TRBD2. Germline values: CDR1 GTSNPN, CDR2 SVGIG (reference sequence). V shed 2 bases and J 5 bases; nucleotides not matched to a gene: 11. CDR3 size: 16 residues. For the CDR3, the DNA is TGTGCCTGGAGTAGATATGGGGGAGGGCCTACCGGGGAGCTGTTTTTT. This sequence encodes CAWSRYGGGPTGELFF.

The chain joins TRBV27 to TRBJ1-4, with TRBD1 identical over 7 bases. Germline-derived CDR1 and CDR2 are MNHEY and SMNVEV (reference sequence). V shed 4 bases and J 6 bases; nucleotides not matched to a gene: 5. The CDR3 has 14 residues. CDR3 DNA: TGTGCCAGCAGTTCGACAGGGTGGGATGAAAAACTGTTTTTT. This translates into CASSSTGWDEKLFF. The full variable domain, with the rest looked up from reference TRBV27 and TRBJ1-4, is EAQVTQNPRYLITVTGKKLTVTCSQNMNHEYMSWYRQDPGLGLRQIYYSMNVEVTDKGDVPEGYKVSRKEKRNFPLILESPSPNQTSLYFCASSSTGWDEKLFFGSGTQLSVL.

The J gene is TRBJ2-5, the V gene TRBV30; D is undetermined. The DNA end favors TRBJ2-7, so the J call may be wrong. The germline V gene has CDR1 GTSNPN and CDR2 SVGIG (reference sequence). CDR3 size: 12 residues. CDR3 sequence: CAFSPTVYEQYF. For the CDR3, the DNA is TGTGCCTTCTCCCCCACCGTATACGAGCAGTACTTC.

On this clonotype itself: A read error may be the cause here, since a much bigger clone is one base away. The V call is TRBV25-1, the J call TRBJ2-7; 11 bases agree with TRBD1. The V and J ends lost 6 bases and 0 bases, in that order; junction bases with no gene match: 4. The CDR3 consists of 15 residues. CDR1 and CDR2 from the germline V gene are MGHDK and SYGVNS. CDR3 DNA sequence: TGTGCCAGCAGCCCGGGACAGGGGGACTCCTACGAGCAGTACTTC. This gives the protein CASSPGQGDSYEQYF.

This clonotype was seen a few times. The chain recombines TRBV6-1 with TRBJ1-2; D gene unclear. CDR3 length: 15 amino acids. V lost 3 bases and J 5 bases, leaving 16 bases between the germline ends. Germline V gene lookup returns CDR1 MNHNS and CDR2 SASEGT. The CDR3 DNA reads as TGTGCCAGCAGTGACCCGGGTCCCAACCTTTATGGCTACACCTTC. Amino acid sequence: CASSDPGPNLYGYTF.

The chain links TRBV12-3 or TRBV12-4 to TRBJ1-1; D is unresolved. V was trimmed by 4 bases and J by 9 bases, leaving 12 bases between them. This CDR3 comprises 12 residues. In nucleotides, the CDR3 is TGTGCCAGCAGTTGGACGGTAGGTAAAGCTTTCTTT. Protein sequence: CASSWTVGKAFF.

The chain links TRBV3-1 to TRBJ2-1, with D possibly being TRBD2 (6 bases). The V end lost 4 bases, the J end lost 7 bases, and 17 bases lay between the germline ends. The CDR3 covers 15 residues. CDR1 and CDR2 from the germline V gene are LGHDT and YNNKEL (reference sequence). The CDR3 coding sequence is TGTGCCAGCAGCCTCCGGACTAAGCGAGGGAATGAGCAGTTCTTC. Translated, it gives CASSLRTKRGNEQFF.

This clonotype was found a few times. CDR3 nucleotide sequence: TGTGCCAGCAGTTACTCGAACCGGGGGGCAGGCTCCTACGAGCAGTACTTC. As protein: CASSYSNRGAGSYEQYF. The chain employs TRBV6-5 and TRBJ2-7; tentatively, D is TRBD2 (7 bases). The germline CDR1 and CDR2 sequences are MNHEY and SVGAGI. This CDR3 comprises 17 residues. The V end lost 0 bases, the J end lost 0 bases, and 15 bases lay between the germline ends.

The sample holds a few counts of this clonotype. V usage is TRBV15 and J usage is TRBJ2-2, with D hard to call. The germline V gene encodes CDR1 LNHNV and CDR2 YYDKDF (reference sequence). Trimming pared 0 bases from V and 0 bases from J, leaving 8 bases between. This CDR3 is built from 16 residues. For the CDR3, the DNA is TGTGCCACCAGCAGAGAGGCCCTAACGAACACCGGGGAGCTGTTTTTT. Its protein product is CATSREALTNTGELFF.

The V gene is TRBV20-1, the J gene TRBJ1-4; D call uncertain. Trimming stripped 3 bases from V and 4 bases from J, with 12 bases between. This CDR3 contains 14 residues. Germline V gives CDR1 DFQATT, CDR2 SNEGSKA (reference sequence). CDR3 in DNA: TGCAGTGCTAGTAAGGTTGGCAGTAATGAAAAACTGTTTTTT. It yields the protein CSASKVGSNEKLFF.

In its sample, this clonotype was seen a few times. This rearrangement joins TRBV6-5 to TRBJ2-5, with a tentative D call TRBD1 (5 bases). V dropped 5 bases and J dropped 11 bases, with 15 bases sitting between them. CDR1 is MNHEY, CDR2 SVGAGI, per germline. CDR3 length equals 12 residues. The CDR3: CASSPDRVVQYF. The CDR3 nucleotides read TGTGCCAGCAGTCCCGACAGAGTAGTGCAGTACTTC.

This clonotype was seen more than once but under ten times. The CDR3 loop reads CAWRTGGLYEQYF. The CDR3 DNA sequence: TGTGCCTGGAGGACAGGAGGTCTCTACGAGCAGTACTTC. This chain joins TRBV30 and TRBJ2-7, with a tentative D call TRBD1 (6 bases). There are 13 residues in the CDR3. V gave up 3 bases and J gave up 3 bases, with 12 bases separating them. CDR1 and CDR2 from the germline V gene are GTSNPN and SVGIG (reference sequence). Drawing the rest from reference TRBV30 and TRBJ2-7, the complete variable domain is SQTIHQWPATLVQPVGSPLSLECTVEGTSNPNLYWYRQAAGRGLQLLFYSVGIGQISSEVPQNLSASRPQDRQFILSSKKLLLSDSGFYLCAWRTGGLYEQYFGPGTRLTVT.

The gene calls are TRBV3-1 and TRBJ2-7; the match to TRBD1 covers 11 bases. This CDR3 region has 14 residues. Germline CDR1 LGHDT, CDR2 YNNKEL (reference sequence). V trimming: 6 bases; J trimming: 9 bases; junction bases outside the gene matches: 10. DNA of the CDR3: TGTGCCAGCAGATCCAGGACAGGGGGCCTGGGGCAGTACTTC. Protein: CASRSRTGGLGQYF.

The V and J genes are TRBV7-9 and TRBJ2-5; no clear D gene. This CDR3 contains 15 residues. V lost 1 base, J lost 3 bases, and 12 bases lay in between. In germline, CDR1 is SEHNR, CDR2 FQNEAQ (reference sequence). The CDR3 region has the DNA TGTGCCAGCAGCTTAGTGTTAACGGCCGAAGAGACCCAGTACTTC. Its protein product is CASSLVLTAEETQYF.

The rearrangement uses TRBV18 and TRBJ2-1; the match to TRBD2 covers 9 bases. There are 15 residues in the CDR3. Per germline, CDR1 KGHSH and CDR2 LQKENI. V was clipped by 3 bases and J by 5 bases; unmatched bases: 5. The CDR3 sequence is CASSPGSGGNNEQFF. DNA of the CDR3: TGTGCCAGCTCACCGGGGAGCGGGGGGAACAATGAGCAGTTCTTC.

The rearrangement joins TRBV5-4 to TRBJ2-3; 14 nucleotides agree with TRBD2. The CDR3 extends over 19 amino acids. Trimming took 0 bases from V and 1 from J; bases not matched to a gene: 7. CDR1 SGHNT and CDR2 YYREEE come from the germline V gene (reference sequence). Here the CDR3 DNA reads TGTGCCAGCAGCTTGGGGCCGGGACTAGCGGGGGCGCGCACAGATACGCAGTATTTT. It translates to CASSLGPGLAGARTDTQYF.

About this clonotype itself: At one boundary the junction diverges from the germline segment, which might be a read error. The V call is TRBV20-1, the J call TRBJ2-3; 9 bases align to TRBD2. This CDR3 has 12 residues. The germline CDR1 and CDR2 sequences are DFQATT and SNEGSKA (reference sequence). CDR3 loop: CRASGVVDRQYF. In nucleotides, the CDR3 is TGCAGGGCTAGCGGGGTTGTGGATAGGCAGTATTTT.

The V gene is TRBV11-1, the J gene TRBJ2-3, with 8 positions matching TRBD2. The CDR3 is 16 residues long. The germline gives CDR1 SGHAT, CDR2 FQDESV (reference sequence). V was pared by 3 bases and J by 2 bases, with 7 bases of the junction left unmatched. Here the CDR3 reads CASSFLRGGLTDTQYF. The DNA of the CDR3 is TGTGCCAGCAGCTTCTTACGGGGGGGCCTCACAGATACGCAGTATTTT.